The rows below give T cell receptor beta chains drawn from one sample of a study of response to subunit inactivated influenza vaccine. One entry per CDR3 protein, called by TCRdb with MiXCR from the RT-PCR reads. Of hundreds of thousands of distinct CDR3 sequences in the sample, 11% were seen once. These same records also appear under a second study, on T cells expressing NK-cell markers.

Sequences were derived from PBMCs from blood, sampled on the day of vaccination. The source of these receptors is a man aged 45 to 65 who received an inactivated influenza vaccine. CDR3s include the opening cysteine and the closing phenylalanine or tryptophan. The D gene is left open where the match is weak. Size is stated for part of the rows, as once, few or many counts, or as a class when the clone is expanded.

len: 15
d_gene: -
j_gene: TRBJ2-1
v_gene: TRBV20-1
abundance: -
CDR3nt: TGCAGTGCTAGAGCGGGCCGAAGCTCCTACAATGAGCAGTTCTTC
CDR3aa: CSARAGRSSYNEQFF

len: 14
d_gene: TRBD1
j_gene: TRBJ2-5
v_gene: TRBV5-1
abundance: -
CDR3nt: TGCGCCAGCAGTAACGGGACAGGGGGAAAGACCCAGTACTTC
CDR3aa: CASSNGTGGKTQYF

len: 19
d_gene: TRBD1
j_gene: TRBJ2-1
v_gene: TRBV20-1
abundance: few
CDR3nt: TGCAGTGCTAGTTTATTTTCAGGACAGGGGGCCTTATTTTACAATGAGCAGTTCTTC
CDR3aa: CSASLFSGQGALFYNEQFF

len: 16
d_gene: TRBD2
j_gene: TRBJ2-7
v_gene: TRBV29-1
abundance: many
CDR3nt: TGCAGCGTACTCCCCGCCTGGACTAGCGGGAGAGGCGAGCAGTACTTC
CDR3aa: CSVLPAWTSGRGEQYF

len: 18
d_gene: TRBD2
j_gene: TRBJ2-7
v_gene: TRBV6-2/TRBV6-3
abundance: few
CDR3nt: TGTGCCAGCAGTCCGGGGCCGGGACTAGCGGTCGGCTCCTACGAGCAGTACTTC
CDR3aa: CASSPGPGLAVGSYEQYF

len: 14
d_gene: -
j_gene: TRBJ2-7
v_gene: TRBV10-3
abundance: few
CDR3nt: TGTGCCATCAGGGAAGGAGGGAATTCTCACGAGCAGTACTTC
CDR3aa: CAIREGGNSHEQYF

len: 15
d_gene: -
j_gene: TRBJ2-7
v_gene: TRBV4-3
abundance: -
CDR3nt: TGCGCCAGCAGCCAAGAATCTGGAGTCTCCTACGAGCAGTACTTC
CDR3aa: CASSQESGVSYEQYF

len: 16
d_gene: TRBD1
j_gene: TRBJ2-7
v_gene: TRBV12-3/TRBV12-4
abundance: few
CDR3nt: TGTGCCAGCAGTTTCCAATCGGCAGGGGGAGAATACGAGCAGTACTTC
CDR3aa: CASSFQSAGGEYEQYF

len: 14
d_gene: TRBD1
j_gene: TRBJ1-5
v_gene: TRBV4-3
abundance: -
CDR3nt: TGCGCCAGCAGCCAAAGACAGGGCCATCAGCCCCAGCATTTT
CDR3aa: CASSQRQGHQPQHF

len: 12
d_gene: -
j_gene: TRBJ1-2
v_gene: TRBV5-6
abundance: -
CDR3nt: TGTGCCAGCAGCTTGCCGGCCTATGGCTACACCTTC
CDR3aa: CASSLPAYGYTF

len: 11
d_gene: -
j_gene: TRBJ2-3
v_gene: TRBV20-1
abundance: few
CDR3nt: TGCAGTGCTGCAGCTTGGGATACGCAGTATTTT
CDR3aa: CSAAAWDTQYF